This note documents a single T cell receptor (beta chain) sequence. Its matching antigen is unknown. Sequencing targeted expressed TCRB transcripts, as all isolated RNA had been reverse transcribed. Profiled with immunoSEQ multiplex PCR; TCRdb holds only in-frame clones, not every one. Of around 140,000 clones in the sample, around 8.8% were seen once. This record comes from a study of beta chain features in type 1 diabetes. Whole-study findings and limits: Whether HLA type influences TCRB rearrangement remained unresolved here. The study found fewer insertions and more deletions at VDJ junctions in type 1 diabetes patients. TCRB CDR3s from Type 1 diabetes patients were moderately but significantly shorter in all four CD4+ subsets.

CDR1 is KGHSH, CDR2 LQKENI, per germline. Trimming removed 3 bases at V and 8 bases at J, with 10 bases between. The CDR3 is 13 amino acids. The chain uses TRBV18 and TRBJ1-4; tentative D call: TRBD1 (5 bases). Sequences were obtained from central memory CD4+ T cells from blood. This receptor was obtained from a man aged 25-45 years with type 1 diabetes. The DNA of the CDR3 is TGTGCCAGCTCACCGCGGGGGGACGAAAAACTGTTTTTT. Translation: CASSPRGDEKLFF.